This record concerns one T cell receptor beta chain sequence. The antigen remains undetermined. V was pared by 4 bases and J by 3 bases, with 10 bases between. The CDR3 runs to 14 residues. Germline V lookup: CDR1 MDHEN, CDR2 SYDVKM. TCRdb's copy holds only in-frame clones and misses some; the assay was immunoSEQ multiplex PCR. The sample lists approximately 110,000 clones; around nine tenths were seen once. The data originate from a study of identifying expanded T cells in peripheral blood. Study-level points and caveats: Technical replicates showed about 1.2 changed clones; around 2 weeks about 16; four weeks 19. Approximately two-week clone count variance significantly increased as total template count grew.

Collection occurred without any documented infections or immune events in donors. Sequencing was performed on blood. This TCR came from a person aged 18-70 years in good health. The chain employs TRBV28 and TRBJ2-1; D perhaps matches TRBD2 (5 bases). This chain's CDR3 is CASSSAGVYNEQFF. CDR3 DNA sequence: TGTGCCAGCAGTTCCGCCGGGGTCTACAATGAGCAGTTCTTC.